This T cell receptor beta chain is drawn from a study of Ad26.COV2.S vaccination and SARS-CoV-2 variants (dated by TCRdb to the early 2020s). Background on the whole study: Vaccine-arm donors were drawn from COV1001, a multicentre, randomized, double-blind, placebo-controlled phase I-IIa trial of Ad26.COV2.S in healthy adults. TCRbeta repertoire sequencing was used to assess the specificity and breadth of SARS-CoV-2-reactive T cell receptors after Ad26.COV2.S vaccination. Trial participants were randomized into five groups of five, in which low-dose or high-dose Ad26.COV2.S was given once or twice, or placebo was given on both occasions. The TCR-sequenced set comprised around 30 samples: approximately 19 Ad26.COV2.S vaccine recipients, 5 placebo recipients and 8 SARS-CoV-2 convalescent individuals. Throughout the experiments and outcome assessment, investigators stayed blinded to trial group allocation. Ad26.COV2.S was given intramuscularly at 5x10^10 or 1x10^11 viral particles, as a single shot or as two shots 56 days apart. Summary of the overall study and its limitations: The study was not powered for comparison of responses between vaccine doses or regimens. Spike-specific TCR breadth was higher in Ad26.COV2.S recipients than in placebo recipients (P = 0.0014). Comparable non-spike TCR breadth was observed between vaccine and placebo recipients, consistent with only spike being contained in the vaccine. The authors noted that the TCR breadth and depth analyses may have underestimated total T cell responses. After vaccination, substantial breadth of spike-specific CD8+ and CD4+ T cell responses was reported.

The treatment or condition label, as the study defines it: some 20 received Ad26.COV2.S at low or high dose, single or two shots; roughly 5 received placebo; per-sample allocation not given. For vaccine and placebo recipients, the sequenced repertoires came from samples collected on day 63 after the first injection. In Cohort 1b, 25 or so adults aged 18-55 years were enrolled at a single site in Boston, USA, between 29 July and 7 August 2020. Ad26.COV2.S was a replication-incompetent adenovirus type 26 vector that expressed a prefusion-stabilized SARS-CoV-2 spike protein derived from the original Wuhan strain. The immunoSEQ Assay was the method used to sequence TCRbeta CDR3 regions. After extraction, genomic DNA underwent amplification by bias-controlled multiplex PCR, followed by high-throughput sequencing. In the authors' own workflow: To quantify the absolute abundance of every unique TCRbeta CDR3 region, sequences were collapsed and filtered. T cell fraction was estimated by normalizing TCRbeta template counts to usable DNA, with usable DNA measured through amplification of reference genes found in all nucleated cells. Repertoire TCRs were annotated as SARS-CoV-2-specific by exact matching of V gene, CDR3 amino acid sequence and J gene to a known reactive TCR set. The reference SARS-CoV-2 TCR set was derived from MIRA and filtered for enrichment in COVID-19-positive ImmuneCODE repertoires, a step that removed public or cross-reactive TCRs. Using the MIRA antigens, annotated TCRs were further analysed by specific ORF or by position within an ORF. Breadth was defined as annotated unique rearrangements over total unique productive rearrangements; depth was the summed frequency of those rearrangements. TCR breadth was compared between groups using two-sided Wilcoxon rank-sum tests. TCRdb limited this immuneACCESS table to in-frame rearrangements with V and J called. A share of clones is missing; checked studies link under half to unresolved V genes, and the rest is unexplained. V, J and clone size are those of that table, while D and trimming were read from the DNA. The sample profile shows 380,000 or so clones; 75% to 90% of them were found once. The ten largest clones represent about 10% of the sample.

The germline V gene sets CDR1 to SGHVS and CDR2 to FQNEAQ. Trimmed from V: 4 bases; trimmed from J: 3 bases; junction bases lacking a gene match: 8. Including cysteine and phenylalanine, the CDR3 has 16 amino acids. Solely the CDR3 DNA is kept, with 48 bases framed from the first base. About this clone: Its antigen has not been determined. One base away there is no much larger clone; base qualities are not given.

Sequenced material: peripheral blood, taken in a trial of Ad26.COV2.S vaccine versus placebo. This receptor was identified in a person aged 18-65 years who received the Ad26.COV2.S COVID-19 vaccine or a placebo. This receptor chain uses TRBV7-8 and TRBJ2-1; TRBD1 agrees with 8 junctional bases. Here is the DNA: TGTGCCAGCAGCTCTGGACTACAGGGGGGCTACAATGAGCAGTTCTTC. This encodes CASSSGLQGGYNEQFF.